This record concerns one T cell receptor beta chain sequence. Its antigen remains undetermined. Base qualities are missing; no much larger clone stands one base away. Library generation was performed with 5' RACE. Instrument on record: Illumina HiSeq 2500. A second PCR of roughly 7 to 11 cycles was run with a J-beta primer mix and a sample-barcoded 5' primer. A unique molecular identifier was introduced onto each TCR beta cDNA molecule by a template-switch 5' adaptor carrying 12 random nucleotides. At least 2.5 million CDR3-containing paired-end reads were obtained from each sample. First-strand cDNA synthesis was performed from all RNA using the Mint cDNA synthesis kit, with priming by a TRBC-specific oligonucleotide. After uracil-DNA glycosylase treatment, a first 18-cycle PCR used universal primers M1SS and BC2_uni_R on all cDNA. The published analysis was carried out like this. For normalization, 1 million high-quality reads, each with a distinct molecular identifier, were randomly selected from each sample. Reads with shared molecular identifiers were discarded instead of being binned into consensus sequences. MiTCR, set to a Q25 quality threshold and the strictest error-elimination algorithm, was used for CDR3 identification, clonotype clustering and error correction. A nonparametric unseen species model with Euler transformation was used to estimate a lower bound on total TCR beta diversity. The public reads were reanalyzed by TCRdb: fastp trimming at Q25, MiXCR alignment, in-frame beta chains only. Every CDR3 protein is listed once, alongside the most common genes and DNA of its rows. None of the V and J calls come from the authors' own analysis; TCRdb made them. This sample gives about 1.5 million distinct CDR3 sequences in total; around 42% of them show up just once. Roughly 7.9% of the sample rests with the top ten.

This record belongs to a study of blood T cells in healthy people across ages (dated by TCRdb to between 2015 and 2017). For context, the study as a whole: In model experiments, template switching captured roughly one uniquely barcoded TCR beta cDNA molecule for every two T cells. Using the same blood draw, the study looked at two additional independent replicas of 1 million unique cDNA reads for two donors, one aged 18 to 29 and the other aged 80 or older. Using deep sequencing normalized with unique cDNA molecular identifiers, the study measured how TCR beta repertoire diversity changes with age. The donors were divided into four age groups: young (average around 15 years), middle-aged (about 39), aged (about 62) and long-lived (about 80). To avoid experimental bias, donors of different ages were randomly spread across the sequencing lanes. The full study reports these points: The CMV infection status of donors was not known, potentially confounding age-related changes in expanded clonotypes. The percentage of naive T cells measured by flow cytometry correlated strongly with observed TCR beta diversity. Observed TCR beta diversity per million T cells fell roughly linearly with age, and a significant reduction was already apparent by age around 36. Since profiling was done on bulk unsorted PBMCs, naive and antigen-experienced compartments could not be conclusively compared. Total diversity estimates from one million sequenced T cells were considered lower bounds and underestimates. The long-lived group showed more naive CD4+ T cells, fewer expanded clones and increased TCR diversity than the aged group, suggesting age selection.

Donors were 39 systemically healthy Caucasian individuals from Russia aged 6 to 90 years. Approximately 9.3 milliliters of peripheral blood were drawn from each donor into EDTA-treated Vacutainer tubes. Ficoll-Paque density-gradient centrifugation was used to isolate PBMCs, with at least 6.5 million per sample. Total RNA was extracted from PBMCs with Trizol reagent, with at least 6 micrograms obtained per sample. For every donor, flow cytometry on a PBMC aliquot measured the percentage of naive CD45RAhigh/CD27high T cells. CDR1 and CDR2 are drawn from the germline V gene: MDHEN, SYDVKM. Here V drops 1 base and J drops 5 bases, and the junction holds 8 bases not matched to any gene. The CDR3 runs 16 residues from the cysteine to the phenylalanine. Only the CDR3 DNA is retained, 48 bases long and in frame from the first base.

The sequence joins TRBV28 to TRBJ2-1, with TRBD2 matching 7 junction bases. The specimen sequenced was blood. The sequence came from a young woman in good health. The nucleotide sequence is TGTGCCAGCAGTTTATCTGGCGGGAGATCGCACAATGAGCAGTTCTTC. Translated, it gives CASSLSGGRSHNEQFF.